This T cell receptor beta chain was captured in a study of T-cell memory formation after mild COVID-19. Study overall: Largely donor-specific sequence clusters came from a couple of donors. Whole-study findings and limits: Day 15 to 85 contracting clones showed balanced CD4/CD8; later expanders leaned CD4+. Memory sampled before infection contained some responding clones, suggesting cross-reactive memory joined.

The CDR3 extends over 15 amino acids. Germline V gene sequence: CDR1 KGHSH, CDR2 LQKENI. Trimming pared 3 bases from V and 3 bases from J, leaving 14 bases between. With respect to this clonotype: Its antigen is unidentified.

The 5'RACE method, run with constant-segment primers, produced TCR alpha and TCR beta cDNA libraries (carrying sample barcodes and UMIs). TCRdb redid the calling of the 5' RACE reads with MiXCR, one entry per CDR3 protein. Of 470,000 or so distinct CDR3 sequences in the sample, nearly 25% were seen once. The clonotype was recovered from an adult woman who had mild COVID-19 (a few samples of this study predate the infection). Cell type and time point are not known. Material for sequencing was PBMCs or a T cell subset sorted from them (not recorded which). V is TRBV18 and J is TRBJ1-1, with D possibly being TRBD1 (6 bases). The CDR3, as DNA: TGTGCCAGCTCACCGGGGCAGGGGCGGGACACTGAAGCTTTCTTT. It translates to CASSPGQGRDTEAFF.